This T cell receptor beta chain was identified in a study of cytomegalovirus exposure and HLA in healthy donors. PCR employed 60 Vbeta and 13 Jbeta primers. Generated by immunoSEQ multiplex PCR, the TCRdb table keeps only in-frame clones and is missing some. The table records under 200,000 clones, roughly 85% of them present only once. Germline lookup yields CDR1 SGHDT and CDR2 YYEEEE. CDR3 length: 13 residues. V lost 4 bases and J lost 2, with 8 bases in between. The chain employs TRBV5-6 and TRBJ2-3; no definite D call. The receptor was isolated from a man aged 25 to 40 in good health and CMV-seronegative. Sample: PBMCs. CDR3 DNA sequence: TGTGCCAGCAGCCGAAGACACACAGATACGCAGTATTTT. Residues: CASSRRHTDTQYF.